One sample yielded the 22 T cell receptor beta chains listed below, sequenced in a study of shared clonotypes between healthy human individuals. Assay: immunoSEQ multiplex PCR; the TCRdb copy retains only in-frame clones and omits some. The sample records hundreds of thousands of clones, roughly four fifths being singletons. The sequenced sample consisted of PBMCs. The receptor source for this set is a middle-aged woman in good health. Some clones in this sample may be carry-over from other donors' samples.

The gene calls are TRBV28 and TRBJ1-5, with a weak D call TRBD1 (5 bases). CDR3 length: 16 residues. Germline V CDR1 and CDR2: MDHEN, SYDVKM. With 1 base removed from V and 7 bases from J, the gap between germline ends came to 17 bases. The chain's CDR3 is CASSLSYRMPGQPQHF. The CDR3 region has the DNA TGTGCCAGCAGTTTATCGTACAGGATGCCGGGCCAGCCCCAGCATTTT.

This chain links TRBV10-3 with TRBJ2-3, with D perhaps TRBD1 (5 bases). This CDR3 contains 15 residues. Germline assignment: CDR1 ENHRY and CDR2 SYGVKD. V was shortened by 3 bases and J by 2 bases, with 12 bases between the two germline ends. CDR3 sequence (DNA): TGTGCCATCAGTGATTCAGGGCCCGACACAGATACGCAGTATTTT. As protein: CAISDSGPDTDTQYF.

The rearrangement uses TRBV19 and TRBJ2-7, with 7 bases matching TRBD1. CDR3 size: 13 residues. V lost 1 base, J lost 5 bases, and 2 bases stayed unmatched. CDR1 is LNHDA, CDR2 SQIVND, per germline (reference sequence). CDR3 sequence reads: CASSIGQGHEQYF. The CDR3 bases are TGTGCCAGTAGTATAGGACAGGGCCACGAGCAGTACTTC. Together with reference TRBV19 and TRBJ2-7, the CDR3 gives the full variable domain: DGGITQSPKYLFRKEGQNVTLSCEQNLNHDAMYWYRQDPGQGLRLIYYSQIVNDFQKGDIAEGYSVSREKKESFPLTVTSAQKNPTAFYLCASSIGQGHEQYFGPGTRLTVT.

The rearrangement links TRBV4-2 to TRBJ2-7, with 11 bases identical to TRBD2. In germline, CDR1 is LGHNA, CDR2 YNFKEQ. This CDR3 contains 15 residues. V dropped 2 bases and J dropped 7; count of bases not matched to a gene: 7. The CDR3 nucleotides are TGTGCCAGCAGCCAATTTAGCGGGAGGGCCTTTGAGCAGTACTTC. The encoded protein is CASSQFSGRAFEQYF.

This sequence joins TRBV7-2 and TRBJ2-7, with no clear D. The germline V gene has CDR1 SGHTA and CDR2 FQGNSA. Trimming cost V 4 bases and J 4 bases, with 8 bases left between them. CDR3 length: 12 residues. The CDR3 region is CASSWTRYEQYF. Here the CDR3 DNA reads TGTGCCAGCAGCTGGACCCGGTACGAGCAGTACTTC.

About this clone: Different DNA sequences within this sample yield the same CDR3. The chain joins TRBV5-1 to TRBJ2-1; tentatively, D is TRBD1 (5 bases). Deletions cut 0 bases from V and 7 bases from J, with 5 bases between. The germline V gene encodes CDR1 SGHRS and CDR2 YFSETQ. The CDR3 extends over 12 amino acids. Here the CDR3 reads CASSLAGNEQFF. The CDR3 bases are TGCGCCAGCAGCTTGGCAGGGAATGAGCAGTTCTTC.

This clone was counted at least ten times. The chain has TRBV6-1 and TRBJ2-2; tentatively, D is TRBD2 (6 bases). The germline V gene has CDR1 MNHNS and CDR2 SASEGT. The CDR3 covers 15 residues. Trimming pared 1 base from V and 4 bases from J, leaving 10 bases between. CDR3 sequence (DNA): TGTGCCAGCAGTGAAGTTGGAGGGATCACCGGGGAGCTGTTTTTT. This translates into CASSEVGGITGELFF.

This clone was counted a single time. The chain has TRBV6-6 and TRBJ2-1; 8 bases map to TRBD1. This CDR3 spans 15 amino acids. CDR1 and CDR2 (germline): MNHNY, SVGAGI (reference sequence). V shed 4 bases and J 8 bases; nucleotides not matched to a gene: 10. The CDR3: CASSSPGQVVDEQFF. The CDR3 DNA reads TGTGCCAGCAGTTCACCGGGACAGGTGGTGGATGAGCAGTTCTTC.

The chain uses TRBV5-8 and TRBJ2-1; D may be TRBD2 (6 bases). V gave up 4 bases and J gave up 0 bases, with 23 bases separating them. The CDR3 runs 19 residues. Germline V gives CDR1 SGHTS, CDR2 YDEGEE. The CDR3 bases are TGTGCCAGCAGCAGGCTCATGGGGGGACTCCCGAGCTCCTACAATGAGCAGTTCTTC. This translates into CASSRLMGGLPSSYNEQFF.

V usage is TRBV29-1 and J usage is TRBJ1-1; 7 bases are a match to TRBD1. Germline V gives CDR1 SQVTM, CDR2 ANQGSEA. V was clipped by 6 bases and J by 0 bases; unmatched bases: 13. This CDR3 is 16 amino acids long. CDR3 residues: CSVHRGEWWVNTEAFF. In DNA, the CDR3 is TGCAGCGTACACAGGGGTGAATGGTGGGTGAACACTGAAGCTTTCTTT.

The chain employs TRBV27 and TRBJ2-7; D may be TRBD2 (6 bases). Looked up from germline, CDR1 is MNHEY and CDR2 is SMNVEV (reference sequence). V lost 6 bases and J lost 2, with 11 bases in between. The CDR3 is 13 amino acids. In nucleotides, the CDR3 is TGTGCCAGCAGCAAGGGGAGGACCTACGAGCAGTACTTC. It encodes CASSKGRTYEQYF.

J is TRBJ2-2 and V is TRBV5-1, with a tentative D call TRBD1 (5 bases). The germline V gene has CDR1 SGHRS and CDR2 YFSETQ. The V gene lost 2 bases and the J gene lost 0 bases, with 8 bases spanning the gap. This CDR3 is 15 amino acids long. The CDR3, as DNA: TGCGCCAGCAGCTTTCAGGGTACGAACACCGGGGAGCTGTTTTTT. This gives the protein CASSFQGTNTGELFF.

The chain joins TRBV29-1 to TRBJ2-7; 10 bases align to TRBD2. V dropped 6 bases and J dropped 6; count of bases not matched to a gene: 8. The length of the CDR3 is 13 residues. Looked up from germline, CDR1 is SQVTM and CDR2 is ANQGSEA. The CDR3 DNA follows: TGCAGCGTCCAAGCGGGAGGGCCTGGCGAGCAGTACTTC. It translates to CSVQAGGPGEQYF.

This chain connects TRBV28 to TRBJ1-2; D is undetermined. The germline V and J ends were trimmed by 7 bases and 2 bases, with 8 bases remaining between them. The germline CDR1 and CDR2 sequences are MDHEN and SYDVKM. The CDR3 loop spans 12 amino acids. In DNA form, the CDR3 reads TGTGCCAGCACAAAGGTCAACTATGGCTACACCTTC. Its protein is CASTKVNYGYTF.

This chain links TRBV6-6 with TRBJ2-3, with 9 bases aligning to TRBD1. Trimming at V came to 5 bases and at J to 10 bases, leaving 13 bases not matched to a gene. CDR3 size: 15 residues. CDR1 and CDR2 from the germline V gene are MNHNY and SVGAGI (reference sequence). CDR3: CASSQTGGASGSQYF. CDR3 nucleotides: TGTGCCAGCAGTCAAACAGGGGGCGCGTCCGGGTCGCAGTATTTT.

The rearrangement links TRBV7-3 to TRBJ2-7, with D unresolved. With 5 bases removed from V and 4 bases from J, the gap between germline ends came to 12 bases. This CDR3 comprises 13 residues. Germline V CDR1 and CDR2: SGHTA, FQGTGA. CDR3 protein: CASSPKGGYEQYF. CDR3 DNA sequence: TGTGCCAGCAGCCCGAAAGGCGGTTACGAGCAGTACTTC.

This chain uses TRBV28 with TRBJ1-3, with 8 positions matching TRBD1. Germline lookup yields CDR1 MDHEN and CDR2 SYDVKM. The junction had 6 bases not matched to a gene; V was cut back by 2 bases and J by 0 bases. The CDR3 covers 17 residues. The CDR3 loop reads CASSLNSDRVSGNTIYF. CDR3 in DNA: TGTGCCAGCAGTTTAAATTCGGACAGGGTCTCTGGAAACACCATATATTTT.

This clone was detected a few times. The gene calls are TRBV21-1 and TRBJ1-1; the table's D call of TRBD1 was not tested on the DNA. TRBV21-1 is classified as a pseudogene. This CDR3 region has 13 residues. CDR3 residues: CASSKATDRGAFF. The DNA of the CDR3 is TGTGCCAGCAGCAAAGCGACAGACAGGGGAGCTTTCTTT.

This clone was recorded a few times. This chain uses TRBV7-3 with TRBJ2-1, with D tentatively TRBD2 (6 bases). The CDR3 covers 15 residues. Germline V gives CDR1 SGHTA, CDR2 FQGTGA. V gave up 0 bases and J gave up 0 bases, with 6 bases separating them. The CDR3 protein is CASSLTGGSYNEQFF. The CDR3 coding sequence is TGTGCCAGCAGCTTAACGGGGGGCTCCTACAATGAGCAGTTCTTC. The whole variable domain, remainder taken from reference TRBV7-3 and TRBJ2-1, is GAGVSQTPSNKVTEKGKYVELRCDPISGHTALYWYRQSLGQGPEFLIYFQGTGAADDSGLPNDRFFAVRPEGSVSTLKIQRTERGDSAVYLCASSLTGGSYNEQFFGPGTRLTVL.

This sequence joins TRBV7-2 and TRBJ1-4; the D gene is possibly TRBD1 (6 bases). Trimming stripped 1 base from V and 5 bases from J, with 8 bases between. There are 14 residues in the CDR3. Germline V lookup: CDR1 SGHTA, CDR2 FQGNSA. DNA for the CDR3: TGTGCCAGCAGCTTAGAAGGGGGGAATGAAAAACTGTTTTTT. Amino acids: CASSLEGGNEKLFF.

In its sample, this clone was seen once. The sample contains more than one DNA sequence encoding this CDR3. V is TRBV5-1 and J is TRBJ2-5, with 12 bases aligning to TRBD2. J gave up 4 bases and V 0 bases, and 4 bases lay outside the gene matches. Germline V gene sequence: CDR1 SGHRS, CDR2 YFSETQ. The CDR3 sequence is 16 residues long. The CDR3 region has the DNA TGCGCCAGCAGCTTGGGACTAGCGGGAGTTGGAGAGACCCAGTACTTC. It translates to CASSLGLAGVGETQYF.

The V gene is TRBV5-1, the J gene TRBJ2-7; D remains unclear. CDR3 length equals 15 residues. CDR1 is SGHRS, CDR2 YFSETQ, per germline. The V gene lost 4 bases and the J gene lost 2 bases, with 16 bases spanning the gap. The CDR3 bases are TGCGCCAGCAGCCTAATCTATTCCCCGACCTACGAGCAGTACTTC. It translates to CASSLIYSPTYEQYF.